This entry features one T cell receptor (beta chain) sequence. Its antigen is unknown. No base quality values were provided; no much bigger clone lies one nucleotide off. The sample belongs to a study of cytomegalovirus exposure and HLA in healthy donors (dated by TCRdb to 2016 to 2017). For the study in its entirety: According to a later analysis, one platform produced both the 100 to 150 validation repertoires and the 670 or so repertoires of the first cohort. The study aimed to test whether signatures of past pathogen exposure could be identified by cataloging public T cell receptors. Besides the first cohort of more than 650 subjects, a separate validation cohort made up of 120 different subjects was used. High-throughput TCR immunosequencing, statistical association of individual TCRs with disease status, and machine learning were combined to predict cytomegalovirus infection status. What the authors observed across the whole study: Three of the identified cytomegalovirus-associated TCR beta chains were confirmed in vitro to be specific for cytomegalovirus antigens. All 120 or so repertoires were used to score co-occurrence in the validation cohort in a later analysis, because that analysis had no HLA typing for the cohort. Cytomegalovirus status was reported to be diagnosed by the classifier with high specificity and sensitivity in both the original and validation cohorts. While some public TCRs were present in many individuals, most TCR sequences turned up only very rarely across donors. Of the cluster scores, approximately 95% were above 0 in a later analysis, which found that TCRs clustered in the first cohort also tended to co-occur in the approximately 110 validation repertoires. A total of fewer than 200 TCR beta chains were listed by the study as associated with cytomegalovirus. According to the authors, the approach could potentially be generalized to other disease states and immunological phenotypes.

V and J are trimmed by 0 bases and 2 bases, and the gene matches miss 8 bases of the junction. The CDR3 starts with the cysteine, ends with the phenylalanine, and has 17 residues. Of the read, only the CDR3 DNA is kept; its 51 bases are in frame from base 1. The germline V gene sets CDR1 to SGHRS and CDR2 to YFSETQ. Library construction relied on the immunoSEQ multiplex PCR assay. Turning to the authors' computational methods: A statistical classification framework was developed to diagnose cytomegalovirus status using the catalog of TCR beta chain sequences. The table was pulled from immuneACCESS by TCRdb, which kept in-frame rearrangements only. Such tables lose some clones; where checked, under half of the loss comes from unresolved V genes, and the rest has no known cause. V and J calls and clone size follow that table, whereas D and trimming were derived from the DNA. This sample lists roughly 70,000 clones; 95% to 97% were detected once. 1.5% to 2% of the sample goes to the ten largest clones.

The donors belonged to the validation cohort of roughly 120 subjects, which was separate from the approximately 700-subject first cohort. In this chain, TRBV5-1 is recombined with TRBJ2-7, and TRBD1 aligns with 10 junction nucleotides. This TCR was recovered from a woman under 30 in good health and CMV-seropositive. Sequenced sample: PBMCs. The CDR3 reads CASSLGPGQGIPYEQYF. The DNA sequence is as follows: TGCGCCAGCAGCTTGGGCCCGGGACAGGGGATTCCCTACGAGCAGTACTTC.